This TCR beta chain originates from a study of cytomegalovirus exposure and HLA in healthy donors. Study-level information: Researchers found that about four fifths of almost 400 genotyped donors fell within the Caucasian-associated ancestry cluster.

CDR3 length: 20 residues. V lost 5 bases to trimming and J lost 4 bases; unmatched junction nucleotides: 20. From germline, CDR1 is SGHVS and CDR2 FNYEAQ. The PCR made use of 60 Vbeta and 13 Jbeta primers. TCRdb keeps only in-frame clones here, not all; method: immunoSEQ multiplex PCR. The sample lists 150,000 to 190,000 clones, approximately 81% occurring once. The specimen sequenced was PBMCs. The gene calls are TRBV7-6 and TRBJ2-3; 11 bases agree with TRBD2. This TCR came from a man younger than 30 in good health and CMV-seronegative. The CDR3 sequence is CASSPQSNGLAGGLADTQYF. In nucleotides, the CDR3 is TGTGCCAGCAGCCCTCAAAGTAACGGGTTAGCGGGAGGGCTGGCAGATACGCAGTATTTT.